This T cell receptor (beta chain) was documented in a study of identical twins. A word on this clonotype: As yet, its antigen is unknown.

One entry per CDR3 protein, called by TCRdb with MiXCR from the 5' RACE reads. The sample carries about 460,000 distinct CDR3 sequences, approximately 15% recorded once. The CDR3 runs to 15 residues. Losses at the gene ends were 7 bases for V and 2 bases for J; bases not matched to a gene: 7. No donor was unhealthy or non-Caucasian. Study outcomes and limitations: Surplus twin overlap in beta out-of-frame sequences was less pronounced. Analyses of zero insertions could be partly confounded by invariant MAIT and iNKT cells. Clonotypes of the beta chain that were abundant in cord blood carried fewer insertions (memory repertoires showed none).

Separately, the same data were catalogued under a study of yellow fever vaccine responses in identical twins.

The rearrangement uses TRBV12-3 or TRBV12-4 and TRBJ2-3; TRBD1 agrees at 9 bases. Sample: CD4+ T cells sorted from blood. The TCR was taken from a woman aged 18-29 years in good health. In nucleotides, the CDR3 is TGTGCCAGCACCTCGGGACAGGGCTACACAGATACGCAGTATTTT. It translates to CASTSGQGYTDTQYF.